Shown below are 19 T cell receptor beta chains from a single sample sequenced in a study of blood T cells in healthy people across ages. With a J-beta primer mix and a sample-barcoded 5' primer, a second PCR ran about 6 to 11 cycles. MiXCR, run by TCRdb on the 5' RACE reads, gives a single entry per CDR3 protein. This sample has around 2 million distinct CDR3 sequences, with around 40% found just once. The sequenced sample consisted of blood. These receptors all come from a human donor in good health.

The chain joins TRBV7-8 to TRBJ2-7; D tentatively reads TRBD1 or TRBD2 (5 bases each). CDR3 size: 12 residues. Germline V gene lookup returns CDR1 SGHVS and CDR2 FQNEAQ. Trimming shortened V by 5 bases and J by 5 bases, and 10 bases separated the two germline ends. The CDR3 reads CASSPGTHEQYF. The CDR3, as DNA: TGTGCCAGCAGCCCCGGGACCCACGAGCAGTACTTC.

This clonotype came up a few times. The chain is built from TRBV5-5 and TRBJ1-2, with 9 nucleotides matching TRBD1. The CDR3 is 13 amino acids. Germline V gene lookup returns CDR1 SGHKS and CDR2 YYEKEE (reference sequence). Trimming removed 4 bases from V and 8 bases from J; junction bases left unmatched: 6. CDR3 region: CASSEGTGKGYTF. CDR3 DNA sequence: TGTGCCAGCAGCGAGGGGACAGGGAAGGGCTACACCTTC.

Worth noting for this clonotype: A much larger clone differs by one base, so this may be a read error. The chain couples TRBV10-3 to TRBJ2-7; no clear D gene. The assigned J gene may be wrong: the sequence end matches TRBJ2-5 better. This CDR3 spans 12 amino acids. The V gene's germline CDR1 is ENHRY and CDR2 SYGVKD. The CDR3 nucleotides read TGTGCCATCAGTGAGGAGAAGGAGACCCAGTACTTC. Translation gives CAISEEKETQYF.

CDR3 region: CASSRTGRGYQPQHF. CDR3 bases: TGTGCCAGCAGCCGGACGGGCAGGGGGTATCAGCCCCAGCATTTT. The chain links TRBV5-6 to TRBJ1-5, with TRBD1 matching over 7 bases. With V trimmed by 4 bases and J by 5 bases, 9 bases remained unmatched. CDR1 and CDR2 from the germline V gene are SGHDT and YYEEEE. The CDR3 consists of 15 residues.

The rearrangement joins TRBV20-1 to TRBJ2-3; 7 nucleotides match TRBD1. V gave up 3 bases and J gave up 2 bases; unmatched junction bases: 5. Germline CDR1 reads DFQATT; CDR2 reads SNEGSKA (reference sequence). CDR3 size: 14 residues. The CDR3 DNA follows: TGCAGTGCTAGTGTGGGACAGTCCACAGATACGCAGTATTTT. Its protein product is CSASVGQSTDTQYF.

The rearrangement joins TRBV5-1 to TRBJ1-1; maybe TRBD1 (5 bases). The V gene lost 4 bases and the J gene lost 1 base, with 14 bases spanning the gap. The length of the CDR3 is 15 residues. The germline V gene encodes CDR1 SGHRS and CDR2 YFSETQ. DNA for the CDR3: TGCGCCAGCAGCCGGGGACGGGGAGAGAACACTGAAGCTTTCTTT. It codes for CASSRGRGENTEAFF.

This chain's CDR3 is CASSHSTGTPTYEQYF. The CDR3, as DNA: TGCGCCAGCAGCCATTCCACCGGGACCCCGACCTACGAGCAGTACTTC. V is TRBV4-3 and J is TRBJ2-7; either TRBD1 or TRBD2 may supply D (5 bases each). CDR3 size: 16 residues. CDR1 is LGHNA, CDR2 YSLEER, per germline. The germline V and J ends were trimmed by 3 bases and 2 bases, with 17 bases remaining between them.

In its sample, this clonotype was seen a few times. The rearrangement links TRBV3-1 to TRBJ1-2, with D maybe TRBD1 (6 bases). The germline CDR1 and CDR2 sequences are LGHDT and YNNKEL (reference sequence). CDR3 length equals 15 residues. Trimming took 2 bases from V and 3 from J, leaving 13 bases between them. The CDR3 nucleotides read TGTGCCAGCAGCCAATTCTCAGGGGACGACTATGGCTACACCTTC. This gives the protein CASSQFSGDDYGYTF.

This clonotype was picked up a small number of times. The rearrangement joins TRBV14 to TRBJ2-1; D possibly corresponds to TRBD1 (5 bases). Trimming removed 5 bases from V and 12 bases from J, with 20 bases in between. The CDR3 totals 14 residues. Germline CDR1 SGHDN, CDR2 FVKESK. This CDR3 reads CASSSNRISTGQFF. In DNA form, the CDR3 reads TGTGCCAGCAGCTCAAACAGGATTTCCACGGGGCAGTTCTTC. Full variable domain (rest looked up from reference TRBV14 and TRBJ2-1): EAGVTQFPSHSVIEKGQTVTLRCDPISGHDNLYWYRRVMGKEIKFLLHFVKESKQDESGMPNNRFLAERTGGTYSTLKVQPAELEDSGVYFCASSSNRISTGQFFGPGTRLTVL.

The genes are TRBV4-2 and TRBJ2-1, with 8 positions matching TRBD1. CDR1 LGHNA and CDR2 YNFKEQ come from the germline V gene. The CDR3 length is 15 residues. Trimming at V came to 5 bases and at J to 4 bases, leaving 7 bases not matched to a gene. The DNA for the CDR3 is TGTGCCAGCAGCAGTTGGACAGGGAGTTACAATGAGCAGTTCTTC. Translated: CASSSWTGSYNEQFF.

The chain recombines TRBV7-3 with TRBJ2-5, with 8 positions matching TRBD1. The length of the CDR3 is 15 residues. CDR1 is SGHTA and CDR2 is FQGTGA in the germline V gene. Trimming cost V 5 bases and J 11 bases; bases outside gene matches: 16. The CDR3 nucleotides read TGTGCCAGCAGCATAGACAGGGGAACTTACAATGAGCAGTACTTC. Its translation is CASSIDRGTYNEQYF.

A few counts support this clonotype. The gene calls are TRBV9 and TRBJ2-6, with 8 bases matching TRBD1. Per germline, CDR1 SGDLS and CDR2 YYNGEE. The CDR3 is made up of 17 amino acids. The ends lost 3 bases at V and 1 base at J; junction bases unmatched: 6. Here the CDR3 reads CASSESRDRSGANVLTF. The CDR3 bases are TGTGCCAGCAGCGAATCTCGGGACAGGTCTGGGGCCAACGTCCTGACTTTC.

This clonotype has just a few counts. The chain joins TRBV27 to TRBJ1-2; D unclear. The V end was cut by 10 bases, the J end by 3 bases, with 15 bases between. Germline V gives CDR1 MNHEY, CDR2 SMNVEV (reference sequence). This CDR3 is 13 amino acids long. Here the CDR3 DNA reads TGTGCCACTAGCGAAGCTGGCTACTATGGCTACACCTTC. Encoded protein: CATSEAGYYGYTF.

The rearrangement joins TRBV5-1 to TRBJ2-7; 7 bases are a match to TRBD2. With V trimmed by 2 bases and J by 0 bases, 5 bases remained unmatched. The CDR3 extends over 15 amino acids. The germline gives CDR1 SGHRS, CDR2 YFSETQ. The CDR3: CASSFRLAASYEQYF. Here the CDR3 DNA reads TGCGCCAGCAGCTTTCGCCTAGCGGCCTCCTACGAGCAGTACTTC.

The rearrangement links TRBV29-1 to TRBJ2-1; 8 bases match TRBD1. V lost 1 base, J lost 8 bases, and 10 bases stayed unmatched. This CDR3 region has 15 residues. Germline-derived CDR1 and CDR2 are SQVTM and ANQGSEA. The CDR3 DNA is TGCAGCGTTGAAGCCCAAGGGACAGGCGTGTATGAGCAGTTCTTC. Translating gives CSVEAQGTGVYEQFF.

The CDR3 loop reads CASSQGRSEAFF. In DNA form, the CDR3 reads TGCGCCAGCAGCCAAGGGCGTTCTGAAGCTTTCTTT. V is TRBV4-3 and J is TRBJ1-1; no clear D gene. The CDR3 runs to 12 residues. CDR1 and CDR2 (germline): LGHNA, YSLEER. V shed 1 base and J shed 6 bases, with 6 bases lying between them.

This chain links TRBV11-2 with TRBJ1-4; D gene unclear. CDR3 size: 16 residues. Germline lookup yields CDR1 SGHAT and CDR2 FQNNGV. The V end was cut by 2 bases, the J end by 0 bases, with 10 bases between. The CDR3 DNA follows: TGTGCCAGCAGCTTATATCCCGTATCAACTAATGAAAAACTGTTTTTT. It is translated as CASSLYPVSTNEKLFF.

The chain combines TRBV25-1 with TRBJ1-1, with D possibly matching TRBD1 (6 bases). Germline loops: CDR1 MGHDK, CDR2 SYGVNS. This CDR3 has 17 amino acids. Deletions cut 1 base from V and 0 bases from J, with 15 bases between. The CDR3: CASSELGQPTMNTEAFF. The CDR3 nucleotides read TGTGCCAGCAGTGAATTAGGACAGCCAACGATGAACACTGAAGCTTTCTTT.

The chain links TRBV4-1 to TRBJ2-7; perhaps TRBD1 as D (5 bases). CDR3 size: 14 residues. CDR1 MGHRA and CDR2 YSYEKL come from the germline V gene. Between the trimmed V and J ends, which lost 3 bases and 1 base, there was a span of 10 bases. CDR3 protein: CASSQQGGSYEQYF. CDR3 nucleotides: TGCGCCAGCAGCCAGCAGGGCGGTTCCTACGAGCAGTACTTC.